The source of this T cell receptor beta chain is a study of CD8 T cells in Susac syndrome. CDR1 and CDR2 (germline): SQVTM, ANQGSEA. This CDR3 has 13 residues. The germline V and J ends were trimmed by 4 bases and 3 bases, with 12 bases remaining between them. After extraction with the RNeasy kit, about 0.5 to 1 ug of the RNA was reverse transcribed using random hexamers. By means of immunoSEQ multiplex PCR, TCR beta CDR3 spanning 54 Vbeta and 13 Jbeta underwent amplification. One entry per CDR3 protein, called by TCRdb with MiXCR from the immunoSEQ multiplex PCR reads. The sample consists of about 200,000 distinct CDR3 sequences, roughly 94% of them appearing once.

The genes are TRBV29-1 and TRBJ1-1, with D possibly TRBD1 on 5 matching bases. Input material: CD4+ T cells from PBMCs. The sequence came from a human donor in good health. DNA for the CDR3: TGCAGCGTTGCGAAGGGGTTGGACACTGAAGCTTTCTTT. This gives the protein CSVAKGLDTEAFF.